The entry that follows covers one TCR beta chain sequence. Its specificity is not known. This sample is drawn from a study of identical twins. TCRdb fed the 5' RACE reads into MiXCR, producing one record per CDR3 protein. The data show fewer than 650,000 distinct CDR3 sequences, more than 9% seen once. The CDR3 contains 14 residues. V was cut by 1 base and J by 6 bases, with 14 bases left in between. Germline V gene lookup returns CDR1 SGHNT and CDR2 YYREEE (reference sequence). Study-level results: Modelling underestimated the level of out-of-frame TCR alpha sharing observed in monozygotic twins. Potential partial confounding of zero-insertion analyses by invariant MAIT and iNKT cells was noted.

The same data also contributed to another study, on yellow fever vaccine responses in identical twins.

The receptor was derived from a woman aged 18-30 years in good health. The J gene is TRBJ2-7, the V gene TRBV5-4, with D unclear. The sequencing sample was made of PBMCs. In DNA, the CDR3 is TGTGCCAGCAGCTTGAGGTCTAGGTCAACCGAGCAGTACTTC. It specifies CASSLRSRSTEQYF.